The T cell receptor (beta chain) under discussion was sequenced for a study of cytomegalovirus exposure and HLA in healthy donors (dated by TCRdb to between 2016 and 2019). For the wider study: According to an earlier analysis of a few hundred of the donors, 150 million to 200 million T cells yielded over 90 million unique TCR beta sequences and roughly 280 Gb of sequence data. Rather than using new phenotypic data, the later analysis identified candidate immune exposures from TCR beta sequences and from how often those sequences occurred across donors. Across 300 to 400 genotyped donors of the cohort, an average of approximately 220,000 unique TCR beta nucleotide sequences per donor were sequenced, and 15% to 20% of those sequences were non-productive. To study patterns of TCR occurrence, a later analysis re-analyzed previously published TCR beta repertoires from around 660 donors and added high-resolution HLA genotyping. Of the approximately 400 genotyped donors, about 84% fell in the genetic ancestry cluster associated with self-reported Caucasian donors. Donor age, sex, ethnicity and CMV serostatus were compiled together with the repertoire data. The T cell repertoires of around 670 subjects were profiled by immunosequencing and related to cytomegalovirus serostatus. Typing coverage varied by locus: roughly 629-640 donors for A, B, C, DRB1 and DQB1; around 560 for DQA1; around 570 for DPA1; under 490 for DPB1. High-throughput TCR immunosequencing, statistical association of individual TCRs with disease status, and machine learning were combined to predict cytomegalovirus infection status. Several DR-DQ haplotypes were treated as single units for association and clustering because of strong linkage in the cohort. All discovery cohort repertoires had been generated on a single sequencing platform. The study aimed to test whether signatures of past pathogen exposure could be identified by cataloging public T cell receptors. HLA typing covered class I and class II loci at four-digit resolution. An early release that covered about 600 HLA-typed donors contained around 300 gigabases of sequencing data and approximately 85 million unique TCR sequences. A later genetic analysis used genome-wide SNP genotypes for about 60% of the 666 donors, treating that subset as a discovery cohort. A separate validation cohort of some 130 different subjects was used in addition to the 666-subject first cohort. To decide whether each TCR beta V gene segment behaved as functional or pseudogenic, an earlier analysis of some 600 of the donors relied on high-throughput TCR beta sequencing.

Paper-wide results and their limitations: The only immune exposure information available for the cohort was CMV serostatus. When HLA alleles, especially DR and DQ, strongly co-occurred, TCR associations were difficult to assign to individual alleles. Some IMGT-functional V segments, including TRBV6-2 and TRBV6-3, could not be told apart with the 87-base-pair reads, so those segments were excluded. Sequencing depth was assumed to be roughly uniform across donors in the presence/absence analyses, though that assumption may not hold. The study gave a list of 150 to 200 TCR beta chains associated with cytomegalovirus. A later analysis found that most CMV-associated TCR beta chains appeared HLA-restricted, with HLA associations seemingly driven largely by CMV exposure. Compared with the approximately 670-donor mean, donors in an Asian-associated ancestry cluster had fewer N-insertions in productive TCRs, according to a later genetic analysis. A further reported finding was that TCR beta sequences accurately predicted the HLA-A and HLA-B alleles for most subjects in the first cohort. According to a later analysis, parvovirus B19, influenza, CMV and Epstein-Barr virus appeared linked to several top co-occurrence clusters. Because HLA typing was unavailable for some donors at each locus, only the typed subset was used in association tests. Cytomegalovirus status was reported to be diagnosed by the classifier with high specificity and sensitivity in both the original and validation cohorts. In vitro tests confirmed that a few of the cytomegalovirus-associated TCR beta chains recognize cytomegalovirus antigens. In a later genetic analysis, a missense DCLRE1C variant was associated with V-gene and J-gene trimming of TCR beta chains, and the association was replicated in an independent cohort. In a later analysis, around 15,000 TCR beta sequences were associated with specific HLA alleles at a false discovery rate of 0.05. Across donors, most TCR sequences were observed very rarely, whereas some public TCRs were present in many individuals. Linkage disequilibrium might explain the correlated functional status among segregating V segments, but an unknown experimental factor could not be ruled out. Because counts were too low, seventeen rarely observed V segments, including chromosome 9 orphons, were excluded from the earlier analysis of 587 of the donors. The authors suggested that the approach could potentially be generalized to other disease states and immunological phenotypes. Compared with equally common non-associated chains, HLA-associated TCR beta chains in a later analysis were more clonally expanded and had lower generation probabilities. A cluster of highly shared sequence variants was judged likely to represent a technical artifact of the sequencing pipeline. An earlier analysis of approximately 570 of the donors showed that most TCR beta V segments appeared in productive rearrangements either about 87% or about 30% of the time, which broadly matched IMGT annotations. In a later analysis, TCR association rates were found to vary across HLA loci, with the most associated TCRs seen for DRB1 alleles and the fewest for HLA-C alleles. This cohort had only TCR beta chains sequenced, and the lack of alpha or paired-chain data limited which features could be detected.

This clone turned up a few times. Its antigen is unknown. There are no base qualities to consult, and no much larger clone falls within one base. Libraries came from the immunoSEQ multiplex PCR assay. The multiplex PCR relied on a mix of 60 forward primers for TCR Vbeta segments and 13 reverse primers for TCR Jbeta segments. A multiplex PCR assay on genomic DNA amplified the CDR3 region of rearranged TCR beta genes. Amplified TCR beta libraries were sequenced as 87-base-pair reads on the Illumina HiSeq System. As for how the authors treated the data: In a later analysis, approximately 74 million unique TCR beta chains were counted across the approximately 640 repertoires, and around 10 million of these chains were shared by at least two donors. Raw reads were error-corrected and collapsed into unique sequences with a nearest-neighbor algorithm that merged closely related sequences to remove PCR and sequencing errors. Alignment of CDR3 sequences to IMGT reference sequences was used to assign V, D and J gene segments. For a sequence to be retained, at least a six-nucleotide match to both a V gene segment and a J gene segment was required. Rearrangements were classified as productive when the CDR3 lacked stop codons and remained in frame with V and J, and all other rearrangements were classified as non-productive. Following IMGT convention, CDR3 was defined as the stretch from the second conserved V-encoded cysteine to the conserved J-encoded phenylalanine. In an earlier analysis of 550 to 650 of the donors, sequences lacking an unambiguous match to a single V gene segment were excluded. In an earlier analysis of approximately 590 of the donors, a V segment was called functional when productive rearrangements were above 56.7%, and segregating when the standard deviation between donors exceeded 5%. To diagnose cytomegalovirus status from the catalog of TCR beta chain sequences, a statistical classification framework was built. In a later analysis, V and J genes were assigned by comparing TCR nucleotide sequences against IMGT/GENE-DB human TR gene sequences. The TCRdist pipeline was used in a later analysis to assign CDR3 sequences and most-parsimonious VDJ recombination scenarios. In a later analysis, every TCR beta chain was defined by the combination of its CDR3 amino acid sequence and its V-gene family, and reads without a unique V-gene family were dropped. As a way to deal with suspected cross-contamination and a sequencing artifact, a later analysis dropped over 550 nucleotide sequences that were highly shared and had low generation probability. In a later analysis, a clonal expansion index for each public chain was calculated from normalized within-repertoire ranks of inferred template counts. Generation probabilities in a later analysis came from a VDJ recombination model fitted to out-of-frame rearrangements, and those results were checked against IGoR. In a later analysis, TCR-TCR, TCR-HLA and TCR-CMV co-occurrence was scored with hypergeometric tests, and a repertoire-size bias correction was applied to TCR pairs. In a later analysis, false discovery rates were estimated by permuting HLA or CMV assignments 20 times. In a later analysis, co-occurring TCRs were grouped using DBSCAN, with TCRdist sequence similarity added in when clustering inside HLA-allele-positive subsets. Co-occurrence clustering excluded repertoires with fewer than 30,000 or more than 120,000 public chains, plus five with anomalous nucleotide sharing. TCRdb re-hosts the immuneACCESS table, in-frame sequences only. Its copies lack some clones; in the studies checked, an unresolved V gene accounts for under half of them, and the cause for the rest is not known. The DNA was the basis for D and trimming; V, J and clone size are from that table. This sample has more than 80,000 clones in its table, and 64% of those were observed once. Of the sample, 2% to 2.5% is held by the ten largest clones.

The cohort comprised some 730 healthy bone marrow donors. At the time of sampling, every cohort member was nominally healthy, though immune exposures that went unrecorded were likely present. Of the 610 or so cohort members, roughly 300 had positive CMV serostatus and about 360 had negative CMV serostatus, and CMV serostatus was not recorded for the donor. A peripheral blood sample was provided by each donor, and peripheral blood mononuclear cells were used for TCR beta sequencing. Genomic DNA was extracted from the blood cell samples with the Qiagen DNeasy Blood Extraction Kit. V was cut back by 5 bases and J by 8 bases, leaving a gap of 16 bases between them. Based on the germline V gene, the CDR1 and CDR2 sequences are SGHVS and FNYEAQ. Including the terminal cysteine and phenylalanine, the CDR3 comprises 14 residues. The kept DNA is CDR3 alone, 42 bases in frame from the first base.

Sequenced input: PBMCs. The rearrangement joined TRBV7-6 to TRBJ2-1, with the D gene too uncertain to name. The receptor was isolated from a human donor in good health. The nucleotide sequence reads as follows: TGTGCCAGCAGCCCGATCGTTTCGAGGCATGAGCAGTTCTTC. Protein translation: CASSPIVSRHEQFF.